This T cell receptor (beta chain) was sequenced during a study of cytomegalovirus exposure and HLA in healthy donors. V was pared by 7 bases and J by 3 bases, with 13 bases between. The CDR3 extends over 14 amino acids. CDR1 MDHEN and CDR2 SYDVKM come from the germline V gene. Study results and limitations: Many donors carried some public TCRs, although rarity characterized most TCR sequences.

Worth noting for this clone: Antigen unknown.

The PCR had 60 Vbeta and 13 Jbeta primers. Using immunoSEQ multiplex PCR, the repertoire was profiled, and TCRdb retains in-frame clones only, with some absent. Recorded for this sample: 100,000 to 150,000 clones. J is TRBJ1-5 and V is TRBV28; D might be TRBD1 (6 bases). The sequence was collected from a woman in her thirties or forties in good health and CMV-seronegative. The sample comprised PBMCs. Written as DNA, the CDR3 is TGTGCCAGCATACGAGGACAGCTCAATCAGCCCCAGCATTTT. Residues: CASIRGQLNQPQHF. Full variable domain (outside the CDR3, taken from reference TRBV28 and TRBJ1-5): DVKVTQSSRYLVKRTGEKVFLECVQDMDHENMFWYRQDPGLGLRLIYFSYDVKMKEKGDIPEGYSVSREKKERFSLILESASTNQTSMYLCASIRGQLNQPQHFGDGTRLSIL.